This T cell receptor beta chain originates from a study of glioma-infiltrating T cells after dendritic cell vaccination. This clone showed up just a few times. Using immunoSEQ multiplex PCR, the repertoire was profiled, and TCRdb retains in-frame clones only, with some absent. There are more than 70,000 clones in the sample; around 86% occur only once, and about 2.2% lies in the top ten. The time point: after dendritic cell vaccination, including at tumor progression/relapse. The germline CDR1 and CDR2 sequences are SGHRS and YFSETQ. The CDR3 runs 15 residues. The J segment lost 5 bases and the V segment lost 4 bases, leaving 10 bases of the junction unmatched.

Sample: blood, taken after dendritic cell vaccination. The TCR sequence derives from a human donor with glioblastoma. V is TRBV5-1 and J is TRBJ1-1, with 8 positions matching TRBD1. CDR3 in amino acids: CASSLLQGAGTEAFF. The CDR3 nucleotides are TGCGCCAGCAGCCTCCTCCAGGGGGCTGGGACTGAAGCTTTCTTT.